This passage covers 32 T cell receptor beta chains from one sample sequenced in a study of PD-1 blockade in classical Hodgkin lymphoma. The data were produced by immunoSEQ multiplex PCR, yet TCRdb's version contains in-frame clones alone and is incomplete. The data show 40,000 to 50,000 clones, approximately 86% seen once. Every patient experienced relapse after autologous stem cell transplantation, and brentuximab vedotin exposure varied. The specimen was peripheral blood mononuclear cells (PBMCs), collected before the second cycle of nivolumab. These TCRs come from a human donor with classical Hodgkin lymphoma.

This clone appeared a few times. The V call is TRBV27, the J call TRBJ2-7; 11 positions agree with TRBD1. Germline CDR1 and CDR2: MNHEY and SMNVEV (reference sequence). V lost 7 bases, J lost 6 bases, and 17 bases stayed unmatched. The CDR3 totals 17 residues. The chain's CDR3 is CASKPGQGVNKVGEQYF. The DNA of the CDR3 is TGTGCCAGCAAACCGGGACAGGGGGTCAATAAGGTGGGCGAGCAGTACTTC.

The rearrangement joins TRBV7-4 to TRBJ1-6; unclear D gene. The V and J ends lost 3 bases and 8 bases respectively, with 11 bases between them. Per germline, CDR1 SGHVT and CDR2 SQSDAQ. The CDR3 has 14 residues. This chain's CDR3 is CASSFFNRDSPLHF. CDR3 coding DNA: TGTGCCAGCAGCTTTTTTAACCGGGATTCACCCCTCCACTTT.

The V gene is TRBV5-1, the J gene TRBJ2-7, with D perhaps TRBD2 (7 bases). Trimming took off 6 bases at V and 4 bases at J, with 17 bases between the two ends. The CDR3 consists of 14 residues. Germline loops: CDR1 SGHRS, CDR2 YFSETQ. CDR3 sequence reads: CASNSRGGGYEQYF. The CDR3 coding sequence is TGCGCCAGCAATTCTCGCGGGGGCGGTTACGAGCAGTACTTC. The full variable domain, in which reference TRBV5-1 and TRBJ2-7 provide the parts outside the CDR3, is KAGVTQTPRYLIKTRGQQVTLSCSPISGHRSVSWYQQTPGQGLQFLFEYFSETQRNKGNFPGRFSGRQFSNSRSEMNVSTLELGDSALYLCASNSRGGGYEQYFGPGTRLTVT.

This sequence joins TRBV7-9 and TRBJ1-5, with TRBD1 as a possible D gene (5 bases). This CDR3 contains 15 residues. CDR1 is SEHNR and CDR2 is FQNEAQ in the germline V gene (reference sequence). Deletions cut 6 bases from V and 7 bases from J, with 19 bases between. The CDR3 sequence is CASSLTGTGGQPQHF. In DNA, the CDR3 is TGTGCCAGCAGTTTAACCGGGACCGGAGGGCAGCCCCAGCATTTT. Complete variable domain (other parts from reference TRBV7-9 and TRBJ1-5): DTGVSQNPRHKITKRGQNVTFRCDPISEHNRLYWYRQTLGQGPEFLTYFQNEAQLEKSRLLSDRFSAERPKGSFSTLEIQRTEQGDSAMYLCASSLTGTGGQPQHFGDGTRLSIL.

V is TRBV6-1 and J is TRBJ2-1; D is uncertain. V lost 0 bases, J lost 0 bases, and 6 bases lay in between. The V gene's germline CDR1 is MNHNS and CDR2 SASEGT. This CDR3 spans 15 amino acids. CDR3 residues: CASSEAPSSYNEQFF. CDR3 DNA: TGTGCCAGCAGTGAAGCGCCGAGCTCCTACAATGAGCAGTTCTTC.

CDR3 residues: CSAYLGWNYGYTF. CDR3 in DNA: TGCAGCGCCTACTTAGGGTGGAATTATGGCTACACCTTC. The chain carries TRBV29-1 and TRBJ1-2; D remains unclear. V was clipped by 7 bases and J by 5 bases, with 17 bases between them. Germline CDR1 SQVTM, CDR2 ANQGSEA. This CDR3 is 13 amino acids long.

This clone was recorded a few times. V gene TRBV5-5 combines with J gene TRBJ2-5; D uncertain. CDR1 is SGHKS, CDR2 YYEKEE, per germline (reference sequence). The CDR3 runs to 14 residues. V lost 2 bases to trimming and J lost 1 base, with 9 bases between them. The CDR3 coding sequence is TGTGCCAGCAGCTTTGAGGCGATCCAAGAGACCCAGTACTTC. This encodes CASSFEAIQETQYF.

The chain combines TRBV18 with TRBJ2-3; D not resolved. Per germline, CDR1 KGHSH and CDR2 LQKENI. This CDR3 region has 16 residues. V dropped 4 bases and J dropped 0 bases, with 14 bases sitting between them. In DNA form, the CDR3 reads TGTGCCAGCTCACTCGCCGCGCGGTCTAGCACAGATACGCAGTATTTT. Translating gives CASSLAARSSTDTQYF.

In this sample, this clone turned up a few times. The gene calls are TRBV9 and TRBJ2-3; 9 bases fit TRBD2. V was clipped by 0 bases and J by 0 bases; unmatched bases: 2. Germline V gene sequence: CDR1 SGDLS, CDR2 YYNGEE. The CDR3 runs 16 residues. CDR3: CASSVVAGVSTDTQYF. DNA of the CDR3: TGTGCCAGCAGCGTAGTAGCGGGGGTAAGCACAGATACGCAGTATTTT.

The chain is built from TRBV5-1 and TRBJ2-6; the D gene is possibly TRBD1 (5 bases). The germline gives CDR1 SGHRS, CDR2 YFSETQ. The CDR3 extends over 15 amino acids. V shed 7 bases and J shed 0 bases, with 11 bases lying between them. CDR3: CASGTGSSGANVLTF. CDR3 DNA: TGCGCCAGCGGAACAGGATCCTCTGGGGCCAACGTCCTGACTTTC. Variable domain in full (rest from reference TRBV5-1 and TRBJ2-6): KAGVTQTPRYLIKTRGQQVTLSCSPISGHRSVSWYQQTPGQGLQFLFEYFSETQRNKGNFPGRFSGRQFSNSRSEMNVSTLELGDSALYLCASGTGSSGANVLTFGAGSRLTVL.

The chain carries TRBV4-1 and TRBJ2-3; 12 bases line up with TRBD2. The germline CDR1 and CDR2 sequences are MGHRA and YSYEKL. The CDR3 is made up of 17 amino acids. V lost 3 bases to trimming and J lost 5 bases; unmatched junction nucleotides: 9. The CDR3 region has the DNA TGCGCCAGCAGCCACGAAGCTAGCGGGGGGGCGTTAGATACGCAGTATTTT. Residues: CASSHEASGGALDTQYF.

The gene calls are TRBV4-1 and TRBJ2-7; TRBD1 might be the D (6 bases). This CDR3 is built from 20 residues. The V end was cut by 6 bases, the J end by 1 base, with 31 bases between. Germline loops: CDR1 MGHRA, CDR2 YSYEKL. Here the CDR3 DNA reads TGCGCCAGCAGACCCCCTGGGGGCAGGGGTTCTCCACGAATGTCCTACGAGCAGTACTTC. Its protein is CASRPPGGRGSPRMSYEQYF.

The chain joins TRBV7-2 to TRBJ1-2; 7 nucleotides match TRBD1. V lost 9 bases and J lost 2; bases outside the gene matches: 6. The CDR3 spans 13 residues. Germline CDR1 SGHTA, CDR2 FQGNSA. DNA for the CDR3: TGTGCCAGTGACAGGGCTGTCAACTATGGCTACACCTTC. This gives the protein CASDRAVNYGYTF.

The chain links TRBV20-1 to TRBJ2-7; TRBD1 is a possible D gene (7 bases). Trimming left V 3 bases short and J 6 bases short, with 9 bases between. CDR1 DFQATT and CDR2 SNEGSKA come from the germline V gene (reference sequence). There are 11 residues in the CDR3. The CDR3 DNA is TGCAGTGCTAGGGAGGGGGCCGAGCAGTACTTC. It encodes CSAREGAEQYF.

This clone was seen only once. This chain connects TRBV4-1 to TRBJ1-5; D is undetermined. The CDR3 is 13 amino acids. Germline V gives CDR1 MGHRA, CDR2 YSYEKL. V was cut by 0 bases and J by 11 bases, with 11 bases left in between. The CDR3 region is CASSQEKSLAQHF. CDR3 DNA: TGCGCCAGCAGCCAAGAAAAGTCTTTGGCCCAGCATTTT.

The CDR3 region is CASSWASGLGGNEQFF. The DNA for the CDR3 is TGTGCCAGCAGCTGGGCTAGCGGCTTGGGCGGCAATGAGCAGTTCTTC. The chain has TRBV7-3 and TRBJ2-1, with TRBD2 identical over 7 bases. The CDR3 is 16 amino acids. Trimming cost V 4 bases and J 6 bases; bases outside gene matches: 12. The germline V gene encodes CDR1 SGHTA and CDR2 FQGTGA.

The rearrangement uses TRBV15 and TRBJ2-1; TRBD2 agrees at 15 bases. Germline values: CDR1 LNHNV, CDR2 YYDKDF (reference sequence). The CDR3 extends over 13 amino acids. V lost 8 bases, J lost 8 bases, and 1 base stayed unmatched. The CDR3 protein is CATGTSGGHEQFF. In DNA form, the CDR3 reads TGTGCCACCGGGACTAGCGGGGGGCATGAGCAGTTCTTC. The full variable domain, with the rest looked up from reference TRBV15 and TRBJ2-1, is DAMVIQNPRYQVTQFGKPVTLSCSQTLNHNVMYWYQQKSSQAPKLLFHYYDKDFNNEADTPDNFQSRRPNTSFCFLDIRSPGLGDTAMYLCATGTSGGHEQFFGPGTRLTVL.

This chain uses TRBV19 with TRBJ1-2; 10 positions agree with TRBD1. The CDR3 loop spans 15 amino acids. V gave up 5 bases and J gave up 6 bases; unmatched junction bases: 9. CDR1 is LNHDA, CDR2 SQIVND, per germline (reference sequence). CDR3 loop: CASSSGTGEWNGYTF. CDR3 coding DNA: TGTGCCAGTAGTTCCGGGACAGGGGAATGGAATGGCTACACCTTC.

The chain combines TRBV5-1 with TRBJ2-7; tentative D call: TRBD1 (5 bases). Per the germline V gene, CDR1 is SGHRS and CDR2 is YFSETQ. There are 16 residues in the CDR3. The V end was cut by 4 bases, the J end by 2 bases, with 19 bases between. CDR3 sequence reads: CASSNLTVPATYEQYF. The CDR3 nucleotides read TGCGCCAGCAGCAACCTGACAGTCCCTGCGACCTACGAGCAGTACTTC.

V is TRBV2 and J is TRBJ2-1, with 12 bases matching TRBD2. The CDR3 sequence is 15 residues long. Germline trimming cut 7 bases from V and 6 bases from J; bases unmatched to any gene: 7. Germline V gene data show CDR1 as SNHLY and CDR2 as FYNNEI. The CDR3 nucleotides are TGTGCCAGCACCTTAACTAGCGGGGGGCGCAATGAGCAGTTCTTC. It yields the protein CASTLTSGGRNEQFF.

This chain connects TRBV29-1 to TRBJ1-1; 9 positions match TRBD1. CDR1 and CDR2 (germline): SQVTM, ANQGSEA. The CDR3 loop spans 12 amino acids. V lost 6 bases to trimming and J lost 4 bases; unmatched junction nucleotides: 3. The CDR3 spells CSVQGAVTEAFF. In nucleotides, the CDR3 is TGCAGCGTACAGGGGGCCGTCACTGAAGCTTTCTTT.

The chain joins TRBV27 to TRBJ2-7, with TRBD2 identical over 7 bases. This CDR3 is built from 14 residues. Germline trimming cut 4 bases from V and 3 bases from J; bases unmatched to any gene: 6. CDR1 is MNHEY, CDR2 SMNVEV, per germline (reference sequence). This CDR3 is CASSSRRDYYEQYF. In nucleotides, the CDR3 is TGTGCCAGCAGTTCACGCCGGGACTACTACGAGCAGTACTTC.

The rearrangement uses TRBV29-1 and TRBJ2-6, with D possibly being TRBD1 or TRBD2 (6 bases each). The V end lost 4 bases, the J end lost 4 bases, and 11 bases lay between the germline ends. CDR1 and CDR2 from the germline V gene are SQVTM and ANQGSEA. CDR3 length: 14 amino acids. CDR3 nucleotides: TGCAGCGTTGGCGGGGACACCGGGGCCAACGTCCTGACTTTC. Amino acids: CSVGGDTGANVLTF.

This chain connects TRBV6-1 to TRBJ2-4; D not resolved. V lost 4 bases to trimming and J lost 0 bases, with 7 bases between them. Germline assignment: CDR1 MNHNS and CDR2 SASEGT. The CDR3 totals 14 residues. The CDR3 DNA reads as TGTGCCAGCAGTGGGGCCCTAGCCAAAAACATTCAGTACTTC. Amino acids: CASSGALAKNIQYF.

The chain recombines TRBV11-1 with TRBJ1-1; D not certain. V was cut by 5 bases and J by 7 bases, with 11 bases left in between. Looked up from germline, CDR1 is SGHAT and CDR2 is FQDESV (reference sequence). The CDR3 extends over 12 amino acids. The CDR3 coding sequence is TGTGCCAGCAGCGCTCAACGGAATGAAGCTTTCTTT. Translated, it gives CASSAQRNEAFF.

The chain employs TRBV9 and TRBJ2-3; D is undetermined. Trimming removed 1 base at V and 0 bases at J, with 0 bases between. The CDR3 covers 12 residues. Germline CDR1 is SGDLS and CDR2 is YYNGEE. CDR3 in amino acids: CASSVSTDTQYF. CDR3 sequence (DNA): TGTGCCAGCAGCGTAAGCACAGATACGCAGTATTTT.

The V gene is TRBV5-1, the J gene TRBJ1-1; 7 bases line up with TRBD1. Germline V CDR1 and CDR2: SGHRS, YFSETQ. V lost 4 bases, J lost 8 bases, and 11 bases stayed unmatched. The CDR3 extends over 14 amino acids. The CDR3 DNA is TGCGCCAGCAGCATAAAAGGGGGCGGGACCGAAGCTTTCTTT. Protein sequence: CASSIKGGGTEAFF.

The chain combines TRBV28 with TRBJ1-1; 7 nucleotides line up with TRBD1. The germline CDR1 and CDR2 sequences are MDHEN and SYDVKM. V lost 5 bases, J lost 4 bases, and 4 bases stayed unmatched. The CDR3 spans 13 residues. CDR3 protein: CASSLRGGTEAFF. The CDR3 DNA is TGTGCCAGCAGTCTCAGGGGGGGCACTGAAGCTTTCTTT.

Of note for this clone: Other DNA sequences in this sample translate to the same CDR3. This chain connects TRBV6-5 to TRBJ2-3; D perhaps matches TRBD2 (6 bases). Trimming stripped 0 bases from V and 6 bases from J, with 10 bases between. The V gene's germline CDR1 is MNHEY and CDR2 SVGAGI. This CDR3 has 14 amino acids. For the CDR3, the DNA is TGTGCCAGCAGTTACTCGGTAGGGACTGATACGCAGTATTTT. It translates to CASSYSVGTDTQYF.

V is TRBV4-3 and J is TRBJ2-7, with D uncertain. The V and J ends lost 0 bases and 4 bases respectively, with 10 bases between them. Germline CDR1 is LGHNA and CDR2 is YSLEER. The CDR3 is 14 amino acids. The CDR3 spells CASSQEDGPYEQYF. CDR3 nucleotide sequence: TGCGCCAGCAGCCAAGAGGACGGACCATACGAGCAGTACTTC.

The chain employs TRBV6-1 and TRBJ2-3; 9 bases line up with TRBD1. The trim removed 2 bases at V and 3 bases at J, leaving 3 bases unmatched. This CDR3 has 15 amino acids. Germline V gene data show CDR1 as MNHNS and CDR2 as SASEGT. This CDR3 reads CASSELTGGTDTQYF. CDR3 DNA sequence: TGTGCCAGCAGTGAACTGACAGGGGGAACAGATACGCAGTATTTT.

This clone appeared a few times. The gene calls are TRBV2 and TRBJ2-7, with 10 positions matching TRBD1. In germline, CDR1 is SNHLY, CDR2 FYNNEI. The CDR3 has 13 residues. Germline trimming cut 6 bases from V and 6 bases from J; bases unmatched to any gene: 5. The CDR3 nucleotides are TGTGCCAGCAGCCCGACAGGGGGCGGCGAGCAGTACTTC. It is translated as CASSPTGGGEQYF.